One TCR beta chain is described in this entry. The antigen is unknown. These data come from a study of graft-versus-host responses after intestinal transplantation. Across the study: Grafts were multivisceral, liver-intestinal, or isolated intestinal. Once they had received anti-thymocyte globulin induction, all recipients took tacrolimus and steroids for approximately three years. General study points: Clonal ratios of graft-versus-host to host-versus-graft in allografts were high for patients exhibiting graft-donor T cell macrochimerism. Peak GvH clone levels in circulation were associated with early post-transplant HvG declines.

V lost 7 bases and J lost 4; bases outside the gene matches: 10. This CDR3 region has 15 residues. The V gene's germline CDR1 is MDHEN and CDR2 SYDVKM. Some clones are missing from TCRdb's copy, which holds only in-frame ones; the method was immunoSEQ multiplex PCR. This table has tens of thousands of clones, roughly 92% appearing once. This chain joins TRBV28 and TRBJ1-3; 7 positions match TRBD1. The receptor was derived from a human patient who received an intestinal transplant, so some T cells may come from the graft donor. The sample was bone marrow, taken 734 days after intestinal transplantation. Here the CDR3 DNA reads TGTGCCAGCACGGGGGGGGACAGTCAAGGAAACACCATATATTTT. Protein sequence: CASTGGDSQGNTIYF.